The 25 T cell receptor beta chains in this list originate from one sample, sequenced in a study of cytomegalovirus exposure and HLA in healthy donors (dated 2017 in TCRdb). Library preparation was by the immunoSEQ multiplex PCR assay. For the multiplex PCR, a mixture combining 60 forward primers for TCR Vbeta segments and 13 reverse primers for TCR Jbeta segments was used. TCRdb carries this immuneACCESS record with in-frame sequences only. Its versions omit some clonotypes, under half of them owing to an unresolved V gene in the studies checked, with the rest unexplained. This sample is represented by 140,000 or so clones; 78% of them were singletons. 2.5% to 3% of the sample is held by the ten biggest clonotypes. Sequenced material: PBMCs. Receptor source: a female donor in good health and CMV-seronegative.

The CDR3, as DNA: TGTGCCAGCAGTGGGACAGGGGGACGTGGGGGCTATGGCTACACCTTC. It encodes CASSGTGGRGGYGYTF. V gene TRBV28 combines with J gene TRBJ1-2, with 11 bases identical to TRBD1. Trimming took 5 bases from V and 4 from J; bases not matched to a gene: 9. The germline CDR1 and CDR2 sequences are MDHEN and SYDVKM. The CDR3 runs to 16 residues.

The genes are TRBV7-9 and TRBJ1-2, with unresolved D. Germline CDR1 SEHNR, CDR2 FQNEAQ (reference sequence). V gave up 1 base and J gave up 5 bases, with 14 bases separating them. The CDR3 is 15 residues long. This chain's CDR3 is CASSLGERVWYGYTF. The CDR3 nucleotides read TGTGCCAGCAGCTTAGGGGAGAGGGTGTGGTATGGCTACACCTTC.

This chain links TRBV19 with TRBJ2-5; the D gene is possibly TRBD1 (6 bases). CDR1 is LNHDA and CDR2 is SQIVND in the germline V gene (reference sequence). The V and J ends lost 7 bases and 0 bases respectively, with 12 bases between them. The CDR3 runs to 14 residues. The CDR3 here is CASTPDSYQETQYF. As DNA, the CDR3 is TGTGCCAGTACCCCGGACAGCTACCAAGAGACCCAGTACTTC.

A few counts support this clone. The chain employs TRBV4-1 and TRBJ2-7; 9 bases agree with TRBD1. The V segment lost 0 bases and the J segment 2 bases; nucleotides outside the gene matches: 14. CDR3 length: 19 residues. Germline lookup yields CDR1 MGHRA and CDR2 YSYEKL. CDR3 in amino acids: CASSQDHLRWDRETYEQYF. The CDR3 bases are TGCGCCAGCAGCCAAGATCACTTACGATGGGACAGGGAAACCTACGAGCAGTACTTC.

This clone was recorded once. This chain uses TRBV7-9 with TRBJ1-1, with D unclear. V gave up 5 bases and J gave up 0 bases, with 22 bases separating them. The CDR3 covers 18 residues. Germline V CDR1 and CDR2: SEHNR, FQNEAQ (reference sequence). CDR3 in DNA: TGTGCCAGCAGCCCCGCGAAGATGGGCCTTAAAATGAACACTGAAGCTTTCTTT. Residues: CASSPAKMGLKMNTEAFF. The whole variable domain, remainder taken from reference TRBV7-9 and TRBJ1-1, is DTGVSQNPRHKITKRGQNVTFRCDPISEHNRLYWYRQTLGQGPEFLTYFQNEAQLEKSRLLSDRFSAERPKGSFSTLEIQRTEQGDSAMYLCASSPAKMGLKMNTEAFFGQGTRLTVV.

This clone was counted between two and nine times. The chain joins TRBV5-5 to TRBJ1-1; D is unresolved. This CDR3 has 13 amino acids. The V gene's germline CDR1 is SGHKS and CDR2 YYEKEE (reference sequence). Trimming took off 3 bases at V and 0 bases at J, with 6 bases between the two ends. The CDR3 loop is CASSWAMNTEAFF. The DNA for the CDR3 is TGTGCCAGCAGCTGGGCAATGAACACTGAAGCTTTCTTT. Together with reference TRBV5-5 and TRBJ1-1, the CDR3 gives the full variable domain: DAGVTQSPTHLIKTRGQQVTLRCSPISGHKSVSWYQQVLGQGPQFIFQYYEKEERGRGNFPDRFSARQFPNYSSELNVNALLLGDSALYLCASSWAMNTEAFFGQGTRLTVV.

V and J are TRBV19 and TRBJ1-5; D call uncertain. Germline CDR1 is LNHDA and CDR2 is SQIVND (reference sequence). With 10 bases removed from V and 3 bases from J, the gap between germline ends came to 13 bases. The CDR3 is 13 residues long. CDR3 bases: TGTGCCACCTTCCCCGGTTTCAATCAGCCCCAGCATTTT. Protein: CATFPGFNQPQHF.

This chain connects TRBV5-1 to TRBJ1-2; D perhaps matches TRBD1 (6 bases). CDR1 SGHRS and CDR2 YFSETQ come from the germline V gene. V was cut by 0 bases and J by 6 bases, with 12 bases left in between. This CDR3 is built from 14 residues. In nucleotides, the CDR3 is TGCGCCAGCAGCTTGGAGGGCGGGGGCCATGGCTACACCTTC. Encoded protein: CASSLEGGGHGYTF.

The genes are TRBV30 and TRBJ1-1, with a tentative D call TRBD1 (6 bases). The CDR3 length is 15 residues. V shed 0 bases and J shed 12 bases, with 23 bases lying between them. CDR1 is GTSNPN and CDR2 is SVGIG in the germline V gene (reference sequence). CDR3 bases: TGTGCCTGGAGTGTAAGGTTAAGTGACAGGAGTAGCCCTTTCTTT. Encoded protein: CAWSVRLSDRSSPFF. Together with reference TRBV30 and TRBJ1-1, the CDR3 gives the full variable domain: SQTIHQWPATLVQPVGSPLSLECTVEGTSNPNLYWYRQAAGRGLQLLFYSVGIGQISSEVPQNLSASRPQDRQFILSSKKLLLSDSGFYLCAWSVRLSDRSSPFFGQGTRLTVV.

The chain has TRBV5-1 and TRBJ2-2; the D is unclear. Germline loops: CDR1 SGHRS, CDR2 YFSETQ. Trimming pared 2 bases from V and 7 bases from J, leaving 15 bases between. There are 15 residues in the CDR3. The CDR3 nucleotides are TGCGCCAGCAGCTTAATAGTCGGTTTGTTCGGGGAGCTGTTTTTT. This codes for CASSLIVGLFGELFF.

The chain is built from TRBV5-1 and TRBJ2-1; 11 bases align to TRBD2. This CDR3 contains 17 residues. Losses at the gene ends were 0 bases for V and 7 bases for J; bases not matched to a gene: 9. Germline-derived CDR1 and CDR2 are SGHRS and YFSETQ. In nucleotides, the CDR3 is TGCGCCAGCAGCTTGGACGGCCTAGCGGGGGGATGGAATGAGCAGTTCTTC. Amino acids: CASSLDGLAGGWNEQFF.

The rearrangement joins TRBV5-1 to TRBJ2-7; tentatively, D is TRBD2 (5 bases). The V and J ends lost 3 bases and 1 base respectively, with 8 bases between them. Germline V gene lookup returns CDR1 SGHRS and CDR2 YFSETQ. The CDR3 runs to 13 residues. The CDR3 DNA is TGCGCCAGCAGCTATAGGGAGTCCTACGAGCAGTACTTC. This gives the protein CASSYRESYEQYF.

Here the CDR3 reads CASSFLAGVNNEQFF. CDR3 coding DNA: TGCGCCAGCAGTTTCCTAGCGGGGGTGAACAATGAGCAGTTCTTC. This chain links TRBV5-1 with TRBJ2-1; TRBD2 agrees at 10 bases. The length of the CDR3 is 15 residues. CDR1 is SGHRS and CDR2 is YFSETQ in the germline V gene. J was trimmed by 5 bases and V by 5 bases; bases with no gene match: 7.

This sequence joins TRBV27 and TRBJ1-2, with 10 bases matching TRBD1. J lost 8 bases, V lost 1 base, and 10 bases had no gene match. This CDR3 has 16 amino acids. Per germline, CDR1 MNHEY and CDR2 SMNVEV (reference sequence). In DNA, the CDR3 is TGTGCCAGCAGTTTATGGACGACAGGGGGCTTAGGAGGCTACACCTTC. Its protein is CASSLWTTGGLGGYTF.

The chain is built from TRBV29-1 and TRBJ2-1; D remains unclear. Germline lookup yields CDR1 SQVTM and CDR2 ANQGSEA. V was pared by 1 base and J by 4 bases, with 5 bases between. The CDR3 runs 12 residues. The CDR3 is CSVEGGYNEQFF. The DNA for the CDR3 is TGCAGCGTTGAAGGAGGATACAATGAGCAGTTCTTC.

The V gene is TRBV4-3, the J gene TRBJ1-1; possible D gene TRBD1, 6 bases. V lost 4 bases and J 10 bases, leaving 19 bases between the germline ends. CDR3 length equals 14 residues. The germline gives CDR1 LGHNA, CDR2 YSLEER. DNA of the CDR3: TGCGCCAGCAGCCGCTCCTCGAGTCAAGGGGGAGCTTTCTTT. This gives the protein CASSRSSSQGGAFF.

The DNA for the CDR3 is TGTGCCAGCAGGGGACAGAGCTACGAGCAGTACTTC. Translating gives CASRGQSYEQYF. The rearrangement links TRBV2 to TRBJ2-7; 7 nucleotides align to TRBD1. In germline, CDR1 is SNHLY, CDR2 FYNNEI. CDR3 length: 12 amino acids. The junction had 2 bases not matched to a gene; V was cut back by 6 bases and J by 3 bases.

The chain uses TRBV5-1 and TRBJ2-5, with D uncertain. The V gene lost 3 bases and the J gene lost 2 bases, with 14 bases spanning the gap. The CDR3 runs to 15 residues. Per the germline V gene, CDR1 is SGHRS and CDR2 is YFSETQ. CDR3 in amino acids: CASSSYLRQQETQYF. CDR3 in DNA: TGCGCCAGCAGCTCTTACCTTAGACAACAAGAGACCCAGTACTTC. Full variable domain (remainder filled in from reference TRBV5-1 and TRBJ2-5): KAGVTQTPRYLIKTRGQQVTLSCSPISGHRSVSWYQQTPGQGLQFLFEYFSETQRNKGNFPGRFSGRQFSNSRSEMNVSTLELGDSALYLCASSSYLRQQETQYFGPGTRLLVL.

This chain's CDR3 is CASSDSTLVTRHTDTQYF. DNA for the CDR3: TGTGCCAGCAGCGATTCGACGCTAGTAACTAGACACACAGATACGCAGTATTTT. This rearrangement joins TRBV7-9 to TRBJ2-3; D may be TRBD2 (5 bases). V lost 5 bases, J lost 2 bases, and 23 bases lay in between. Per the germline V gene, CDR1 is SEHNR and CDR2 is FQNEAQ (reference sequence). The CDR3 has 18 residues.

This sequence joins TRBV5-5 and TRBJ2-2, with TRBD1 matching 7 bases. CDR1 and CDR2 (germline): SGHKS, YYEKEE (reference sequence). V dropped 3 bases and J dropped 5; count of bases not matched to a gene: 7. This CDR3 comprises 15 residues. CDR3 DNA sequence: TGTGCCAGCAGCTACCGGGACAGCGGTACCGGGGAGCTGTTTTTT. Amino acids: CASSYRDSGTGELFF.

Turning to this clone: One end of the junction is discordant with germline, which a read error may explain. The CDR3 DNA follows: TGTTCCAGCAGCTTTAGCGGTGACGAGCAGTACTTC. Amino acids: CSSSFSGDEQYF. The chain combines TRBV7-9 with TRBJ2-7; possible D gene TRBD2, 6 bases. CDR3 length: 12 residues. Per germline, CDR1 SEHNR and CDR2 FQNEAQ (reference sequence).

This clone was seen a few times. This chain connects TRBV19 to TRBJ2-7; TRBD2 matches at 7 bases. CDR3 length: 14 amino acids. The germline V gene encodes CDR1 LNHDA and CDR2 SQIVND (reference sequence). The V and J ends lost 2 bases and 6 bases, in that order; junction bases with no gene match: 7. CDR3 region: CASSIIAGGSEQYF. CDR3 DNA: TGTGCCAGTAGTATAATAGCGGGCGGGAGCGAGCAGTACTTC.

The V call is TRBV6-1, the J call TRBJ2-1; no clear D gene. The CDR3 is made up of 14 amino acids. The V end lost 0 bases, the J end lost 5 bases, and 8 bases lay between the germline ends. Per germline, CDR1 MNHNS and CDR2 SASEGT. CDR3 amino acids: CASSEARPHNEQFF. Here the CDR3 DNA reads TGTGCCAGCAGTGAAGCGCGGCCGCACAATGAGCAGTTCTTC.

The gene calls are TRBV20-1 and TRBJ2-5; D remains unclear. The end of the DNA is better explained by TRBJ2-7, so the J call may be wrong. Germline CDR1 reads DFQATT; CDR2 reads SNEGSKA (reference sequence). CDR3 size: 11 residues. CDR3 sequence reads: CSASRLYEQYF. The CDR3 bases are TGCAGTGCTAGTCGATTGTACGAGCAGTACTTC.

The V gene is TRBV6-5, the J gene TRBJ2-1; 9 bases match TRBD1. CDR1 and CDR2 (germline): MNHEY, SVGAGI. V trimming: 0 bases; J trimming: 5 bases; junction bases outside the gene matches: 5. The CDR3 sequence is 16 residues long. The CDR3 region is CASSYSMTGGDNEQFF. DNA for the CDR3: TGTGCCAGCAGTTACTCGATGACAGGGGGGGACAATGAGCAGTTCTTC.